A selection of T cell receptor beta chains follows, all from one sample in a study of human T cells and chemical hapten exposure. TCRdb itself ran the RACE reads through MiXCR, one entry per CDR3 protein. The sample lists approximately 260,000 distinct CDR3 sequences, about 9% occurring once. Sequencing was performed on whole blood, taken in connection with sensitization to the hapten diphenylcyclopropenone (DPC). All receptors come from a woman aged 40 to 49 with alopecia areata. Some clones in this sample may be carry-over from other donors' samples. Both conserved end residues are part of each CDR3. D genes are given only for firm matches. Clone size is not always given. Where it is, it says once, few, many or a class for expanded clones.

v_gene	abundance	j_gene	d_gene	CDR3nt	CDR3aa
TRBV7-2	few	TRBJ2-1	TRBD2	TGTGCCAGCAGCTTTAGCGGGGGAAACTACAATGAGCAGTTCTTC	CASSFSGGNYNEQFF
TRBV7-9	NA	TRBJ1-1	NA	TGTGCCAGCAGATGGGGCAACACTGAAGCTTTCTTT	CASRWGNTEAFF
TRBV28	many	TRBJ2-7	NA	TGTGCCAGCAGACGACCGACAGACTACGAGCAGTACTTC	CASRRPTDYEQYF
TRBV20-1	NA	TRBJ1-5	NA	TGCAGTGCTAGAGGAGGAACTAGCAATCAGCCCCAGCATTTT	CSARGGTSNQPQHF
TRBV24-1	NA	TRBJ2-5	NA	TGTGCCACCAACCAGGGAGAAGAGACCCAGTACTTC	CATNQGEETQYF
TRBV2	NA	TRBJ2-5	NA	TGTGCCAGCCACGTCCAGGCTACCCAAGAGACCCAGTACTTC	CASHVQATQETQYF
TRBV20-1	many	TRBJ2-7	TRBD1	TGCAGTGCCCGACAGGGGGGCGCCTACGAGCAGTACTTC	CSARQGGAYEQYF
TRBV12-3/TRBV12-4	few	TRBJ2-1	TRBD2	TGTGCCAGCAGTTTACGGAGCGGGAGCCGTAATGAGCAGTTCTTC	CASSLRSGSRNEQFF
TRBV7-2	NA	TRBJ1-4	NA	TGTGCCAGCAGCAAATTCAGGGAGCCTAATGAAAAACTGTTTTTT	CASSKFREPNEKLFF
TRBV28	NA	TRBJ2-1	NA	TGTGCCAGCAGTCGAAGCGGTGCCTACAATGAGCAGTTCTTC	CASSRSGAYNEQFF
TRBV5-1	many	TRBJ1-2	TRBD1	TGCGCCAGCAGCCAAGACAGGGGGAGTCGCTATGGCTACACCTTC	CASSQDRGSRYGYTF
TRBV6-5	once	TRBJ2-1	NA	TGTGCCAGCCTTATAGGGGATGAGCAGTTCTTC	CASLIGDEQFF
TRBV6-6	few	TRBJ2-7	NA	TGTGCCAGCAGTTACTCTTATGGCACATATAGCTACGAGCAGTACTTC	CASSYSYGTYSYEQYF
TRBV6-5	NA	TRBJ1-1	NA	TGTGCCAGCAGTTACTCGGGGAGGACTATGAACACTGAAGCTTTCTTT	CASSYSGRTMNTEAFF
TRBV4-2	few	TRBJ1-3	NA	TGTGCCAGCAGCCACGACAAGGGAGGGGGCTCTGGAAACACCATATATTTT	CASSHDKGGGSGNTIYF
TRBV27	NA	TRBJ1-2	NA	TGTGCCAGCAGTGGATTTTACAGGGACTCCCGAGCTAACTATGGCTACACCTTC	CASSGFYRDSRANYGYTF
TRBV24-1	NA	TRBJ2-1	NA	TGTGCCACCAGTATCTACAATGAGCAGTTCTTC	CATSIYNEQFF
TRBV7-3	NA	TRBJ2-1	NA	TGTGCCAGCAGCTTGGGTCTGGGGAATGAGCAGTTCTTC	CASSLGLGNEQFF
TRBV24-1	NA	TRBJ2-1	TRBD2	TGTGCCACGGGCGGGGGAAATGAGCAGTTCTTC	CATGGGNEQFF
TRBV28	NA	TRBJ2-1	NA	TGTGCCAGCAGTTCAGCTAGCGCCGGTTCGGGTGAGCAGTTCTTC	CASSSASAGSGEQFF
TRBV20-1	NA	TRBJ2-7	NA	TGCAGTGCTGCCGGTCAGCGCTACGAGCAGTACTTC	CSAAGQRYEQYF
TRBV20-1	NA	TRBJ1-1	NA	TGCAGTGCCAAGGGGCTGGCCTCACGCAGAAACACTGAAGCTTTCTTT	CSAKGLASRRNTEAFF
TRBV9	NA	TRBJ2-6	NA	TGTGCCAGCAGCGTAGATAACGAAATGATAAACTCTGGGGCCAACGTCCTGACTTTC	CASSVDNEMINSGANVLTF
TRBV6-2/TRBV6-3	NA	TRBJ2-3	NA	TGTGCCAGCATTGACAGCGGAACTAGCACAGATACGCAGTATTTT	CASIDSGTSTDTQYF
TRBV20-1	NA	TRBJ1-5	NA	TGCAGTGCTGCTAGGGGACCGAACAATCAGCCCCAGCATTTT	CSAARGPNNQPQHF
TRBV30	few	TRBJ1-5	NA	TGTGCCTGGAGAGGCCCGGGAGCAAATCAGCCCCAGCATTTT	CAWRGPGANQPQHF
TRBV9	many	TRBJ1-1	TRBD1	TGTGCCAGCAGCGGTACAGGGGGCGGGTACACTGAAGCTTTCTTT	CASSGTGGGYTEAFF
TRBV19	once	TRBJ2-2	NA	TGTGCCAGTAGTATAGGAGGCGGGACCTCCACCGGGGAGCTGTTTTTT	CASSIGGGTSTGELFF
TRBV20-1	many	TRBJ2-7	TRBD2	TGCAGTGCTAGTAGCGGGGACGAGCAGTACTTC	CSASSGDEQYF
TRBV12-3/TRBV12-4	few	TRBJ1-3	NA	TGTGCCAGCAGTTTAAGGAACTCTGGAAACACCATATATTTT	CASSLRNSGNTIYF
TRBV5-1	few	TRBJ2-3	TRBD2	TGCGCCAGCAGCTTGGAAAGGGGAGGGGATACGCAGTATTTT	CASSLERGGDTQYF
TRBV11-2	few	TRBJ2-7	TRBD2	TGTGCCAGCAGCTTAGAGGGAGGGCGCTACGGCAAGCAGTACTTC	CASSLEGGRYGKQYF
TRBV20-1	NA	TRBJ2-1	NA	TGCAGTGCTAGAGGATTGTGGGCTATTTACAATGAGCAGTTCTTC	CSARGLWAIYNEQFF
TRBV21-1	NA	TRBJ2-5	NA	TGTGCCAGCAGCAGGGGACAGGGGGGAGAGACCCAGTACTTC	CASSRGQGGETQYF
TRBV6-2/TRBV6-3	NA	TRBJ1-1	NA	TGTGCCAGCAGTTACTATCCAGAGGGTGAAGCTTTCTTT	CASSYYPEGEAFF
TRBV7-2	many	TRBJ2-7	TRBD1	TGTGCCAGCAGCCAGGCCGGGACAGGGGAATACGAGCAGTACTTC	CASSQAGTGEYEQYF
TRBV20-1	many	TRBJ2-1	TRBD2	TGCAGTGCTGCACCGGGACTAACGAATGAGCAGTTCTTC	CSAAPGLTNEQFF
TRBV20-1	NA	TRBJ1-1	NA	TGCAGTGCTAGGGCCGTCCGAAGGACTGAAGCTTTCTTT	CSARAVRRTEAFF
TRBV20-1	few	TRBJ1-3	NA	TGCAGTGCCATCCCGAAAACCCCGATGACGTTTCTCTCTGGAAACACCATATATTTT	CSAIPKTPMTFLSGNTIYF
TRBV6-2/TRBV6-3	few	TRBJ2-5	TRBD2	TGTGCCAGCAGTTACAACGCGGGAGGGGAGACCCAGTACTTC	CASSYNAGGETQYF
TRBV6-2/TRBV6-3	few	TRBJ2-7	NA	TGTGCCAGCAGCTCGGTTCTCTACGAGCAGTACTTC	CASSSVLYEQYF
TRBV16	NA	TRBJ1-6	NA	TGTGCCAGCAGCCAAAAGGCGGACAGAAATTCACCCCTCCACTTT	CASSQKADRNSPLHF
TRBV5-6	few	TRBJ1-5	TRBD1	TGTGCCAGCAGCTTGGCTTGGGACAGCAATAGCAATCAGCCCCAGCATTTT	CASSLAWDSNSNQPQHF
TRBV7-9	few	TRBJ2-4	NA	TGTGCCAGCAGCTTAGCGGAGTTGGCCAAAAACATTCAGTACTTC	CASSLAELAKNIQYF
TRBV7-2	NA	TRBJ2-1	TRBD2	TGTGCCAGCAGCTTAGCCCGCTCTAGCGGGAGGTTCAATGAGCAGTTCTTC	CASSLARSSGRFNEQFF
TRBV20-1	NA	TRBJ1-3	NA	TGCAGTGCTAGAGATTGGGAGACGCGCTCTGGAAACACCATATATTTT	CSARDWETRSGNTIYF
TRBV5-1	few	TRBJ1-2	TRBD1	TGCGCCAGCAGCTGGGGACAGGAGGAAAGCTATGGCTACACCTTC	CASSWGQEESYGYTF
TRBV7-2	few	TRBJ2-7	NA	TGTGCCAGCAGCTTTGGGCCCCCACCCGGTTACGAGCAGTACTTC	CASSFGPPPGYEQYF